Below, 13 T cell receptor beta chains from the same sample are listed, as sequenced in a study of blood T cell repertoires in COVID-19 (dated by TCRdb to about 2020). Libraries were made using the immunoSEQ multiplex PCR assay. Entries here come from immuneACCESS through TCRdb and include only in-frame sequences with V and J called. Some clones fail to appear in such tables; in the studies checked, an unresolved V gene covers under half of the shortfall, and the cause of the remainder is unknown. The sample table holds 300,000 to 400,000 clones, of which around 91% were seen once. Around 3.5% of the sample comes from the top ten. Specimen: peripheral blood. The receptors derive from a woman aged 18-30 years who had recovered from COVID-19.

This chain connects TRBV7-9 to TRBJ1-1; 8 bases match TRBD1. Germline assignment: CDR1 SEHNR and CDR2 FQNEAQ (reference sequence). The CDR3 spans 15 residues. The V segment lost 4 bases and the J segment 4 bases; nucleotides outside the gene matches: 8. CDR3 DNA sequence: TGTGCCAGCAGCTCTGACAGGGGACTGGTCACTGAAGCTTTCTTT. As protein: CASSSDRGLVTEAFF.

The genes are TRBV3-1 (or the pseudogene TRBV3-2) and TRBJ2-5; TRBD1 aligns across 9 bases. The length of the CDR3 is 13 residues. V shed 3 bases and J 5 bases; nucleotides not matched to a gene: 1. Germline CDR1 and CDR2: LGHDT and YNNKEL (reference sequence). The CDR3: CASSQGTGETQYF. CDR3 in DNA: TGTGCCAGCAGCCAGGGGACAGGGGAGACCCAGTACTTC.

The chain employs TRBV9 and TRBJ2-5; 14 bases fit TRBD2. Losses at the gene ends were 4 bases for V and 4 bases for J; bases not matched to a gene: 6. This CDR3 comprises 16 residues. The germline CDR1 and CDR2 sequences are SGDLS and YYNGEE. In DNA, the CDR3 is TGTGCCAGCAGCTTGGGACTAGCGGGAGCAGGAGAGACCCAGTACTTC. Protein: CASSLGLAGAGETQYF. The complete variable domain, with remaining parts taken from reference TRBV9 and TRBJ2-5, reads DSGVTQTPKHLITATGQRVTLRCSPRSGDLSVYWYQQSLDQGLQFLIQYYNGEERAKGNILERFSAQQFPDLHSELNLSSLELGDSALYFCASSLGLAGAGETQYFGPGTRLLVL.

The chain uses TRBV29-1 and TRBJ1-2; 7 nucleotides line up with TRBD1. There are 12 residues in the CDR3. V shed 6 bases and J 8 bases; nucleotides not matched to a gene: 9. CDR1 SQVTM and CDR2 ANQGSEA come from the germline V gene. CDR3 residues: CSVAPRQGGYTF. Written as DNA, the CDR3 is TGCAGCGTGGCTCCAAGACAGGGAGGCTACACCTTC.

This clone was found once. This chain links TRBV10-3 with TRBJ2-1; D possibly corresponds to TRBD2 (6 bases). CDR1 ENHRY and CDR2 SYGVKD come from the germline V gene. The CDR3 sequence is 12 residues long. This chain's CDR3 is CGCGTADNEQFF. For the CDR3, the DNA is TGTGGTTGTGGGACTGCCGACAATGAGCAGTTCTTC.

The gene calls are TRBV7-9 and TRBJ2-7; D might be TRBD1 (7 bases). V was shortened by 5 bases and J by 3 bases, with 14 bases between the two germline ends. The CDR3 consists of 14 residues. Germline V gene lookup returns CDR1 SEHNR and CDR2 FQNEAQ (reference sequence). The DNA for the CDR3 is TGTGCCAGCAGCAACCGACAGGGAGGCTACGAGCAGTACGTC. Encoded protein: CASSNRQGGYEQYV.

A single count supports this clone. Other DNA sequences in the sample encode the same CDR3. This chain joins TRBV7-2 and TRBJ2-1, with D perhaps TRBD2 (5 bases). Trimming shortened V by 0 bases and J by 3 bases, and 6 bases separated the two germline ends. The CDR3 has 14 residues. Germline V CDR1 and CDR2: SGHTA, FQGNSA. As DNA, the CDR3 is TGTGCCAGCAGCTTAGCGGGAGTCTACAATGAGCAGTTCTTC. Translating gives CASSLAGVYNEQFF. Variable domain in full (rest from reference TRBV7-2 and TRBJ2-1): GAGVSQSPSNKVTEKGKDVELRCDPISGHTALYWYRQSLGQGLEFLIYFQGNSAPDKSGLPSDRFSAERTGGSVSTLTIQRTQQEDSAVYLCASSLAGVYNEQFFGPGTRLTVL.

V gene TRBV12-3 or TRBV12-4 combines with J gene TRBJ1-2; the D is unclear. The V end was cut by 6 bases, the J end by 2 bases, with 4 bases between. CDR3 length: 11 residues. The DNA of the CDR3 is TGTGCCAGCAGCGAGAACTATGGCTACACCTTC. Residues: CASSENYGYTF.

The genes are TRBV19 and TRBJ1-5; D gene uncertain. The CDR3 covers 14 residues. Germline V gene data show CDR1 as LNHDA and CDR2 as SQIVND (reference sequence). V dropped 3 bases and J dropped 3 bases, with 9 bases sitting between them. The CDR3 region is CASSMLDANQPQHF. The CDR3 region has the DNA TGTGCCAGTAGTATGCTAGATGCCAATCAGCCCCAGCATTTT. Full variable domain (rest looked up from reference TRBV19 and TRBJ1-5): DGGITQSPKYLFRKEGQNVTLSCEQNLNHDAMYWYRQDPGQGLRLIYYSQIVNDFQKGDIAEGYSVSREKKESFPLTVTSAQKNPTAFYLCASSMLDANQPQHFGDGTRLSIL.

This rearrangement joins TRBV6-2 or TRBV6-3 to TRBJ2-1, with 8 bases that match TRBD2. Germline lookup yields CDR1 MNHEY and CDR2 SVGEGT. After removal of 5 bases from V and 3 bases from J, the junction contained 6 bases not matched to a gene. The length of the CDR3 is 15 residues. CDR3 nucleotide sequence: TGTGCCAGCAGTACCGCTAGCGGGTTCTACAATGAGCAGTTCTTC. It yields the protein CASSTASGFYNEQFF.

This clone came up a few times. V usage is TRBV6-2 or TRBV6-3 and J usage is TRBJ2-2; 14 bases match TRBD2. V shed 0 bases and J 6 bases; nucleotides not matched to a gene: 0. CDR1 and CDR2 from the germline V gene are MNHEY and SVGEGT. This CDR3 has 16 residues. The CDR3 region has the DNA TGTGCCAGCAGTTACTCGGGACTAGCGGGAGCCGGGGAGCTGTTTTTT. Amino acids: CASSYSGLAGAGELFF.

This clone was detected once. The chain is built from TRBV7-9 and TRBJ2-4; 13 nucleotides agree with TRBD2. Trimming cost V 4 bases and J 0 bases; bases outside gene matches: 6. The CDR3 consists of 18 residues. The germline CDR1 and CDR2 sequences are SEHNR and FQNEAQ (reference sequence). CDR3 loop: CASSSPGLAGIAKNIQYF. Written as DNA, the CDR3 is TGTGCCAGCAGCTCCCCGGGACTAGCGGGGATAGCCAAAAACATTCAGTACTTC.

This chain links TRBV24-1 with TRBJ2-3, with D possibly being TRBD2 (6 bases). Germline CDR1 KGHDR, CDR2 SFDVKD. Trimming removed 3 bases from V and 1 base from J, with 13 bases in between. CDR3 size: 16 residues. The CDR3 loop is CATSDPGRSGTDTQYF. The CDR3 DNA reads as TGTGCCACCAGTGATCCCGGGAGATCAGGCACAGATACGCAGTATTTT.